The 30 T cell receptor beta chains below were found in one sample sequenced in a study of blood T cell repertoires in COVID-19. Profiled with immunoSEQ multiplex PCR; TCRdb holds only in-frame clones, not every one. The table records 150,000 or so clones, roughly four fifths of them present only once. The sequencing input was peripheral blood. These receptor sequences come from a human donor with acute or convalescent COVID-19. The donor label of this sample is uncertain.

This chain's CDR3 is CSVEGTGWGSYEQYF. The CDR3 DNA sequence: TGCAGCGTTGAAGGGACAGGGTGGGGTTCCTACGAGCAGTACTTC. V is TRBV29-1 and J is TRBJ2-7, with 8 bases matching TRBD1. This CDR3 is 15 amino acids long. V gave up 1 base and J gave up 1 base; unmatched junction bases: 6. In germline, CDR1 is SQVTM, CDR2 ANQGSEA.

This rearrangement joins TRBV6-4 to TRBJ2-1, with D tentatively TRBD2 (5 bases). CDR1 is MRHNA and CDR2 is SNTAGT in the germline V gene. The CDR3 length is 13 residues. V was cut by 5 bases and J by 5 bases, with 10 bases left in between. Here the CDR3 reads CASSSQRHNEQFF. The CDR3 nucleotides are TGTGCCAGCAGTTCCCAGCGGCACAATGAGCAGTTCTTC.

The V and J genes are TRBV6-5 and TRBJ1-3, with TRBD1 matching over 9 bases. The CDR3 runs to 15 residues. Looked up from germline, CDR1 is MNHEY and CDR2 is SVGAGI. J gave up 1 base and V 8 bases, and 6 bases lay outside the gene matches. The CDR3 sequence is CASWTGDFSGNTIYF. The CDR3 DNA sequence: TGTGCCAGCTGGACAGGGGATTTTTCTGGAAACACCATATATTTT.

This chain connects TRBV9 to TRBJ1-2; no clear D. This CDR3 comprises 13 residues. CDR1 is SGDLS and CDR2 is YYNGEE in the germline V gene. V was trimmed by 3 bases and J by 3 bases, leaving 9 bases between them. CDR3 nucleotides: TGTGCCAGCAGCGCGTCAGGTTACTATGGCTACACCTTC. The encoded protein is CASSASGYYGYTF.

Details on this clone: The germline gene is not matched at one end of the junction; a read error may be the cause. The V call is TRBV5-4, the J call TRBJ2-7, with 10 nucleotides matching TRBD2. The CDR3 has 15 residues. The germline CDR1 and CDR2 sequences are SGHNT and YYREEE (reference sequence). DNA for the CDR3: TGTGCCAGCACCCCCGGACTAGCGGCCTCCTCCGAGCAGTACTTC. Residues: CASTPGLAASSEQYF.

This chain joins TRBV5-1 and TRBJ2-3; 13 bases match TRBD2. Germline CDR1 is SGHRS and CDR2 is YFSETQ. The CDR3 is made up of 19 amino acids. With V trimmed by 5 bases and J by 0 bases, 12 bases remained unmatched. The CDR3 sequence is CASRYKTGLAGSSTDTQYF. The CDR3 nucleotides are TGCGCCAGCAGATATAAAACGGGACTAGCGGGGTCTAGCACAGATACGCAGTATTTT.

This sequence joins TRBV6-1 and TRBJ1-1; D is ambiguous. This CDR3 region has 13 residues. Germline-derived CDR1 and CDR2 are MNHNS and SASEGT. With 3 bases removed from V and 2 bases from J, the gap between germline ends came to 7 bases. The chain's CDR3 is CASSDFKNTEAFF. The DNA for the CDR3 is TGTGCCAGCAGTGATTTTAAAAACACTGAAGCTTTCTTT.

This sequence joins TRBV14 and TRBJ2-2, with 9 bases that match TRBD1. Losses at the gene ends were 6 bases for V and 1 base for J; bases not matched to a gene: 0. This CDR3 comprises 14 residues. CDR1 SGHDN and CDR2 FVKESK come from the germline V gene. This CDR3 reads CASRGQGNTGELFF. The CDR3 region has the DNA TGTGCCAGCAGGGGACAGGGGAACACCGGGGAGCTGTTTTTT.

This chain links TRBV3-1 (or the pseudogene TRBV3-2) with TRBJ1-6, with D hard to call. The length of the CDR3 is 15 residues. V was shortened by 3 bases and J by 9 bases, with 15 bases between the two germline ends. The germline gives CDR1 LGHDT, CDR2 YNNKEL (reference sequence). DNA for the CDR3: TGTGCCAGCAGCCACCCCCGAGGCCGGTTTTCACCCCTCCACTTT. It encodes CASSHPRGRFSPLHF.

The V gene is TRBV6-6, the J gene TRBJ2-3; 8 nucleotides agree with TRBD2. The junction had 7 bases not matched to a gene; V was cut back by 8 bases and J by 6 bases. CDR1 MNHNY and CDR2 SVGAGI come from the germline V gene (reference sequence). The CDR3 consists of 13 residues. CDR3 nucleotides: TGTGCCAGCTATCGGGGGGGTAGGGATACGCAGTATTTT. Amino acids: CASYRGGRDTQYF.

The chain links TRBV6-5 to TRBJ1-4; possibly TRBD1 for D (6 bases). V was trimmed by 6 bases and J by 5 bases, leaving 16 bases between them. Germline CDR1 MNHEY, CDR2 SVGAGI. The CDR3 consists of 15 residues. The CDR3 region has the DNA TGTGCCAGCAGGTCGTTTGGGCAGGGGAATGAAAAACTGTTTTTT. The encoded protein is CASRSFGQGNEKLFF.

The CDR3 nucleotides read TGCGCCAGCAGCCCAGAGCGGTTAGCGGGGGGGCCGGGGGACGAGCAGTACTTC. Amino acid sequence: CASSPERLAGGPGDEQYF. The chain is built from TRBV4-1 and TRBJ2-7; 11 bases fit TRBD2. This CDR3 comprises 18 residues. Germline values: CDR1 MGHRA, CDR2 YSYEKL. The trim removed 4 bases at V and 5 bases at J, leaving 16 bases unmatched.

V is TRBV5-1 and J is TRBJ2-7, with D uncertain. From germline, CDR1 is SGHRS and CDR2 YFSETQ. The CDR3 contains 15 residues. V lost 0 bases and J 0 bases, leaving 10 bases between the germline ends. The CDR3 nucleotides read TGCGCCAGCAGCTTGGCAGGCCTGAACTCCTACGAGCAGTACTTC. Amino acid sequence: CASSLAGLNSYEQYF.

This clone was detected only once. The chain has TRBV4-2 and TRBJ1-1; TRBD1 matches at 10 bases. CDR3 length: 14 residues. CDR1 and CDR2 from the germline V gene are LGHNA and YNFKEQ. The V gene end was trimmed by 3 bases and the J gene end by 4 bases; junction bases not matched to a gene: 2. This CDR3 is CASSHDRGLTEAFF. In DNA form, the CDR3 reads TGTGCCAGCAGCCACGACAGGGGGCTCACTGAAGCTTTCTTT.

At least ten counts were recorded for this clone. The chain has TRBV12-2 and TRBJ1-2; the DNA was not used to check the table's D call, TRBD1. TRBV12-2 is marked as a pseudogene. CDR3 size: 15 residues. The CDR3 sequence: CASRFGGTGGFGYTF. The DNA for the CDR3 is TGTGCAAGTCGCTTCGGCGGGACAGGGGGCTTTGGCTACACCTTC.

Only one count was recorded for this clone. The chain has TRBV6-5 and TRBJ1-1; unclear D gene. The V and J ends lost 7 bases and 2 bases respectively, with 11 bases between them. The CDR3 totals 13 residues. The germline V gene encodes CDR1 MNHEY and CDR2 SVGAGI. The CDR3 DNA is TGTGCCAGCAACTATGGCCTCAACACTGAAGCTTTCTTT. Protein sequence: CASNYGLNTEAFF.

The CDR3 DNA sequence: TGTGCCAGCAGAGGGCGGGGTTTACACTATGGCTACACCTTC. It translates to CASRGRGLHYGYTF. The V gene is TRBV6-5, the J gene TRBJ1-2; no clear D. The length of the CDR3 is 14 residues. Germline V gene lookup returns CDR1 MNHEY and CDR2 SVGAGI. V gave up 6 bases and J gave up 3 bases, with 14 bases separating them.

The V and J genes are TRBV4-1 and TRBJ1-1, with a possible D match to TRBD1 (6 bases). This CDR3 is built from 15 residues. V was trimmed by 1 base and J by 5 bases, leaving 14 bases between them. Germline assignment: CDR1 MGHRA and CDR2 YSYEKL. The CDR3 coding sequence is TGCGCCAGCAGCCAAGTGGGGGCTGGACGAACTGAAGCTTTCTTT. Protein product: CASSQVGAGRTEAFF.

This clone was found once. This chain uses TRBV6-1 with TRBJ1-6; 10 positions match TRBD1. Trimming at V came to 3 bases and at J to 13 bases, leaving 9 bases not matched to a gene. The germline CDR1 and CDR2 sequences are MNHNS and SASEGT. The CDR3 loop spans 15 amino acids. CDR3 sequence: CASSEGGTGVEPLHF. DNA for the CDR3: TGTGCCAGCAGTGAGGGTGGGACAGGGGTGGAGCCCCTCCACTTT.

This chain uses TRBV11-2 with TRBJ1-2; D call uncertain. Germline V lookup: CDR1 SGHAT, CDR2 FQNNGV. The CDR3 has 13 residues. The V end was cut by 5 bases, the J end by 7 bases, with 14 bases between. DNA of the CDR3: TGTGCCAGCAGCCTTGAGGCAGTAGGTGGCTACACCTTC. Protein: CASSLEAVGGYTF.

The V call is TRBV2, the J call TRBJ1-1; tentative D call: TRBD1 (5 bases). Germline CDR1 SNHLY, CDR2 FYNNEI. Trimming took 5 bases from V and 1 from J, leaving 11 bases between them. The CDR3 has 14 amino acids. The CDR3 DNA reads TGTGCCAGCAGTTTTCAGGGAGGGAACACTGAAGCTTTCTTT. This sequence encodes CASSFQGGNTEAFF.

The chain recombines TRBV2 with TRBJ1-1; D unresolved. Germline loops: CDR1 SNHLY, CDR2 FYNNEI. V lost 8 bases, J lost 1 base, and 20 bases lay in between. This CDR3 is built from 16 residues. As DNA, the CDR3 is TGTGCCAGCTCCCTTATTACGGGGATAACGAACACTGAAGCTTTCTTT. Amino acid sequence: CASSLITGITNTEAFF.

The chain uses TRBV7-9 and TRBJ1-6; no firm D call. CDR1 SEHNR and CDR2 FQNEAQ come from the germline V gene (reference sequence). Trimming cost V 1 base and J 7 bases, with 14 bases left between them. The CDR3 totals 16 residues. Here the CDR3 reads CASSLGVGRSNSPLHF. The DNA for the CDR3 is TGTGCCAGCAGCTTAGGGGTCGGCAGGTCCAATTCACCCCTCCACTTT.

CDR3 loop: CASSQGQGKSSGANVLTF. The CDR3 DNA follows: TGTGCCAGCAGCCAAGGACAGGGGAAGAGCTCTGGGGCCAACGTCCTGACTTTC. The rearrangement joins TRBV27 to TRBJ2-6, with TRBD1 identical over 9 bases. After removal of 6 bases from V and 0 bases from J, the junction contained 9 bases not matched to a gene. CDR3 size: 18 residues. Germline CDR1 and CDR2: MNHEY and SMNVEV (reference sequence). The full variable domain, completed using reference TRBV27 and TRBJ2-6, is EAQVTQNPRYLITVTGKKLTVTCSQNMNHEYMSWYRQDPGLGLRQIYYSMNVEVTDKGDVPEGYKVSRKEKRNFPLILESPSPNQTSLYFCASSQGQGKSSGANVLTFGAGSRLTVL.

CDR3 coding DNA: TGCGCCAGCAGCTTGGGAAGTTCGGACTATGGCTACACCTTC. It encodes CASSLGSSDYGYTF. V is TRBV5-1 and J is TRBJ1-2; D remains ambiguous. This CDR3 region has 14 residues. Germline CDR1 reads SGHRS; CDR2 reads YFSETQ. V was clipped by 0 bases and J by 3 bases, with 9 bases between them.

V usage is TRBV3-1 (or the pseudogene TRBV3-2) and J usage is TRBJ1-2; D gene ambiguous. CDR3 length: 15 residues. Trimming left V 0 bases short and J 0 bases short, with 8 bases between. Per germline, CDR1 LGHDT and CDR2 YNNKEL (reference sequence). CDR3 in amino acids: CASSQDEGANYGYTF. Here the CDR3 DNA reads TGTGCCAGCAGCCAAGATGAGGGAGCTAACTATGGCTACACCTTC.

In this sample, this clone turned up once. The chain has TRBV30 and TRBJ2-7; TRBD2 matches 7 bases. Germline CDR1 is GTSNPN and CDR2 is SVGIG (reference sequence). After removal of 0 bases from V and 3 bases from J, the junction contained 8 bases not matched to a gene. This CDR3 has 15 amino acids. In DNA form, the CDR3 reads TGTGCCTGGAGTGTACGGGGAGGGGCGAGCTACGAGCAGTACTTC. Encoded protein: CAWSVRGGASYEQYF.

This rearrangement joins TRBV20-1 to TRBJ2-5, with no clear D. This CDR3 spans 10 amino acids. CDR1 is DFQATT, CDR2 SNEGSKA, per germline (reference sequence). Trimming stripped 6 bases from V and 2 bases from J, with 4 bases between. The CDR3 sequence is CSATQETQYF. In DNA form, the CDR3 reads TGCAGTGCCACTCAAGAGACCCAGTACTTC.

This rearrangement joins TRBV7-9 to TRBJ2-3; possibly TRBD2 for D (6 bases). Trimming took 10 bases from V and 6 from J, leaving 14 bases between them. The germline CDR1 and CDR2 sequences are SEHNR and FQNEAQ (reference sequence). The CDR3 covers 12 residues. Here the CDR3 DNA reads TGTGCCACCCGACTAGTGGCGGATACGCAGTATTTT. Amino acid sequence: CATRLVADTQYF.

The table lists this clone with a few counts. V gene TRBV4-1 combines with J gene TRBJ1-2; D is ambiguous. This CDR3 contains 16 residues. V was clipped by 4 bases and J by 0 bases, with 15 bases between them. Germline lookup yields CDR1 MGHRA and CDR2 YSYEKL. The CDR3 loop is CASSPRETNTNYGYTF. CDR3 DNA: TGCGCCAGCAGCCCGAGGGAGACTAATACTAACTATGGCTACACCTTC.